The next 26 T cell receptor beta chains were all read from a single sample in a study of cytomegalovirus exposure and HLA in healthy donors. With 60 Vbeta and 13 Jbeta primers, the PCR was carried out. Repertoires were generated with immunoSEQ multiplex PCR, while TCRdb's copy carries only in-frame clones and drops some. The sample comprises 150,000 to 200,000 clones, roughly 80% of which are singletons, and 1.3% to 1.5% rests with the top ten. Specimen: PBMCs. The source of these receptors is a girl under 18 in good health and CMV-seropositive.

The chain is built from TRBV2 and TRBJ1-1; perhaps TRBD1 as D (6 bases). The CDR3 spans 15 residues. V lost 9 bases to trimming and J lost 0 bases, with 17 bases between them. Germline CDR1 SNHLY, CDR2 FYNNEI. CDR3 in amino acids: CASGGHRGLNTEAFF. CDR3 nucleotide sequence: TGTGCCAGTGGGGGACATCGGGGCTTGAACACTGAAGCTTTCTTT.

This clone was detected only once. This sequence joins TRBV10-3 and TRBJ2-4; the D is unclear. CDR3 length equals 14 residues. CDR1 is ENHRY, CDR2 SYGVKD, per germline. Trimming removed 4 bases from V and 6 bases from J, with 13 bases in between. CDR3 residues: CAISAEAGRNIQYF. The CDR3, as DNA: TGTGCCATCAGTGCCGAGGCCGGCCGAAACATTCAGTACTTC.

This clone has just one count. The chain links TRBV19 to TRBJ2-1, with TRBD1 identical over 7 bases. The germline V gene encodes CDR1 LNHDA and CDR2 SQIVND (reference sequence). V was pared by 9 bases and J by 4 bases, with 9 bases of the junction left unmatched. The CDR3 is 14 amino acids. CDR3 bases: TGTGCCAGCCTAGGGGGCGGGTCATACAATGAGCAGTTCTTC. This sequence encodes CASLGGGSYNEQFF.

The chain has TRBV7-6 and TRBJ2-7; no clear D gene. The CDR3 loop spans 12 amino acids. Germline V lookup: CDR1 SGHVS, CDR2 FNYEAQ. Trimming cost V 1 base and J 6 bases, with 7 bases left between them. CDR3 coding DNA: TGTGCCAGCAGCTTAGGTCCATCCGAGCAGTACTTC. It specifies CASSLGPSEQYF.

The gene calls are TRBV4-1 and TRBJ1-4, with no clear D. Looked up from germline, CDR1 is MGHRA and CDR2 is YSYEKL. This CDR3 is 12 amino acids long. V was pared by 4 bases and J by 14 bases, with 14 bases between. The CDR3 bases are TGCGCCAGCAGCCTCCCGGGAGTAACGCTGTTTTTT. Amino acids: CASSLPGVTLFF.

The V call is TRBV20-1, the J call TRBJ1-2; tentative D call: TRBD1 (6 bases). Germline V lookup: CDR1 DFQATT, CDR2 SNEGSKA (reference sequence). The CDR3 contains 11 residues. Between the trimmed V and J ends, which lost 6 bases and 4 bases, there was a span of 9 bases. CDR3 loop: CSARTVYGYTF. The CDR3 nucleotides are TGCAGTGCAAGGACAGTCTATGGCTACACCTTC.

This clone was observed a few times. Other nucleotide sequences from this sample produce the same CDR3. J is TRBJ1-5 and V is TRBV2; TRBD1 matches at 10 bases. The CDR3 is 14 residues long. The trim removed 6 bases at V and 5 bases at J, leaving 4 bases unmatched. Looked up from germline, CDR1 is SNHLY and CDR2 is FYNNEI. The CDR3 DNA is TGTGCCAGCAGACCGGGACAGGGGTATCAGCCCCAGCATTTT. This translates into CASRPGQGYQPQHF. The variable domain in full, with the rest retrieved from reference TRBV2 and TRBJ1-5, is EPEVTQTPSHQVTQMGQEVILRCVPISNHLYFYWYRQILGQKVEFLVSFYNNEISEKSEIFDDQFSVERPDGSNFTLKIRSTKLEDSAMYFCASRPGQGYQPQHFGDGTRLSIL.

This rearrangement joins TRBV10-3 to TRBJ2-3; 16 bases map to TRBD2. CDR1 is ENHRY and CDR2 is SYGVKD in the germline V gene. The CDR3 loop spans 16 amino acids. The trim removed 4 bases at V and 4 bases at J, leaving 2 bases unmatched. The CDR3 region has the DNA TGTGCCATCAGTGGGGGACTAGCGGGAGGGGCAGATACGCAGTATTTT. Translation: CAISGGLAGGADTQYF.

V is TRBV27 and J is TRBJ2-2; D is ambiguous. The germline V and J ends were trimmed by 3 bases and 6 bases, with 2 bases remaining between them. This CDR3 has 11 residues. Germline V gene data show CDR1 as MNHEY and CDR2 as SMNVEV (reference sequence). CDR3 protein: CASSFAGELFF. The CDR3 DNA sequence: TGTGCCAGCAGTTTCGCCGGGGAGCTGTTTTTT.

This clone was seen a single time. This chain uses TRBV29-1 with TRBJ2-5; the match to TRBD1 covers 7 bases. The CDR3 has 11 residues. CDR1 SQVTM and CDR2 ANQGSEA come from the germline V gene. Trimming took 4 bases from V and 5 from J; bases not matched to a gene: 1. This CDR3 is CSVGRGETQYF. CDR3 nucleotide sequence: TGCAGCGTTGGCAGGGGGGAGACCCAGTACTTC.

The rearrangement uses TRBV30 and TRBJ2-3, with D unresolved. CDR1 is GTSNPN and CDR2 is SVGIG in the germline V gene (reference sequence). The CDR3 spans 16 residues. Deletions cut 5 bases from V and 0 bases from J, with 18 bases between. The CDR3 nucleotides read TGTGCCTGGGCCCCAGATTCGTCATCTAGCACAGATACGCAGTATTTT. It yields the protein CAWAPDSSSSTDTQYF.

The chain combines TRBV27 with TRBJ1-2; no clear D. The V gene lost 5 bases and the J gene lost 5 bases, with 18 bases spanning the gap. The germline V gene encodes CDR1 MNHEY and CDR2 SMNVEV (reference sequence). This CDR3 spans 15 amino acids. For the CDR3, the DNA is TGTGCCAGCAGTGGCTTCCGGAACAGCGGATATGGCTACACCTTC. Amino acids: CASSGFRNSGYGYTF.

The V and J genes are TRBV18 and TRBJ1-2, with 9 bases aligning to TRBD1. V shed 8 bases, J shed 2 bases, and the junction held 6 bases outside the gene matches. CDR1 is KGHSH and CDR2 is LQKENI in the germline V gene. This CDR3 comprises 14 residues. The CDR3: CASRRDRENYGYTF. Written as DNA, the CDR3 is TGTGCCAGCCGACGGGACAGGGAAAACTATGGCTACACCTTC.

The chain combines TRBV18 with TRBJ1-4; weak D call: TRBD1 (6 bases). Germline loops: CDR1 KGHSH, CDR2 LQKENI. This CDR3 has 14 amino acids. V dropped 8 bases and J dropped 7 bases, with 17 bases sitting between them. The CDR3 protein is CASRAPGEGEKLFF. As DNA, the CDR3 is TGTGCCAGCAGAGCCCCAGGGGAGGGTGAAAAACTGTTTTTT.

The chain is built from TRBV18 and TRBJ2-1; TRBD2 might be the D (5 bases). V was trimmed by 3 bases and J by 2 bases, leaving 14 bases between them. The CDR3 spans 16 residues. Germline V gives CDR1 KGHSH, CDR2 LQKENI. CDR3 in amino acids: CASSPQGSGTYNEQFF. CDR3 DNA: TGTGCCAGCTCACCCCAAGGGAGCGGAACCTACAATGAGCAGTTCTTC.

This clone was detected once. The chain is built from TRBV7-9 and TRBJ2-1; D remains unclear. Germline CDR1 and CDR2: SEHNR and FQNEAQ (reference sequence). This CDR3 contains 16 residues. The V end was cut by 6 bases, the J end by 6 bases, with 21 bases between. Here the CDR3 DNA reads TGTGCCAGCAGACCATGGTCGGGTCCCCTGCCCAATGAGCAGTTCTTC. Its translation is CASRPWSGPLPNEQFF.

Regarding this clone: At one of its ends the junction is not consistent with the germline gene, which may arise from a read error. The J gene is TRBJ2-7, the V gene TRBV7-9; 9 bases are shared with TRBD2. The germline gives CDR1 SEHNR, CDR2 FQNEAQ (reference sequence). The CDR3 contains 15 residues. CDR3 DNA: TGTGCCAGCAGCCCCGGAGGGACTAGCAACTACGGGCAGTACTTC. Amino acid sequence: CASSPGGTSNYGQYF.

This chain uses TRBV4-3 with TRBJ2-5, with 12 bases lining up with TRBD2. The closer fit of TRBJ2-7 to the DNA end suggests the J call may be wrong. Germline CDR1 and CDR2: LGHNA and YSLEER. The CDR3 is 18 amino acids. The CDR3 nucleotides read TGCGCCAGCAGCCAAGGACTAGCGGGAGCTGGGGGTCTTTACGAGCAGTACTTC. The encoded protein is CASSQGLAGAGGLYEQYF.

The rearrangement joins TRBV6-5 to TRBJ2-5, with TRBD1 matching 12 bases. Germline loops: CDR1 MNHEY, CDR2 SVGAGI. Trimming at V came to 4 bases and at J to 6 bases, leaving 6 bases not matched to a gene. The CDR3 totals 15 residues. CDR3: CASSSGGQGAKTQYF. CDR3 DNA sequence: TGTGCCAGCAGTTCAGGGGGACAGGGGGCAAAGACCCAGTACTTC.

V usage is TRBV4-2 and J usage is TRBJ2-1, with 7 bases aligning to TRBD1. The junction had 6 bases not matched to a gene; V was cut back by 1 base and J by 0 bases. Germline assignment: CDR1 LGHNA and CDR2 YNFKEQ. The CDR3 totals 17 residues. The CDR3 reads CASSQVADRHSYNEQFF. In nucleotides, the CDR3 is TGTGCCAGCAGCCAAGTCGCGGACAGGCACTCCTACAATGAGCAGTTCTTC.

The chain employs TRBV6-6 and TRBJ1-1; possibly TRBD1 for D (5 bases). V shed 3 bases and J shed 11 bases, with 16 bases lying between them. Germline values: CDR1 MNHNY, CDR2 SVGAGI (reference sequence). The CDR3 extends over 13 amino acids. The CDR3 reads CASSYDTGGRAFF. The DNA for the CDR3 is TGTGCCAGCAGTTATGATACTGGGGGGAGGGCTTTCTTT.

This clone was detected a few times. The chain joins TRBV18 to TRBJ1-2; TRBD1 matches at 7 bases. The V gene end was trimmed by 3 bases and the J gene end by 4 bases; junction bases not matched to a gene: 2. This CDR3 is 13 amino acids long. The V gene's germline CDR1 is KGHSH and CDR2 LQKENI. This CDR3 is CASSPDRVYGYTF. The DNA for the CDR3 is TGTGCCAGCTCACCTGACAGGGTCTATGGCTACACCTTC. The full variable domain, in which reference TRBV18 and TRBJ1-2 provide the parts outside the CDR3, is NAGVMQNPRHLVRRRGQEARLRCSPMKGHSHVYWYRQLPEEGLKFMVYLQKENIIDESGMPKERFSAEFPKEGPSILRIQQVVRGDSAAYFCASSPDRVYGYTFGSGTRLTVV.

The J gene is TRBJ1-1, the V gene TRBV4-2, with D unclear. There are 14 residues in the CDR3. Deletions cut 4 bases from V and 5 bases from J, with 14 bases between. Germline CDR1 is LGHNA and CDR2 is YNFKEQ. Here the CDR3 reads CASSPGLEATEAFF. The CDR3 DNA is TGTGCCAGCAGCCCTGGCCTCGAGGCGACTGAAGCTTTCTTT.

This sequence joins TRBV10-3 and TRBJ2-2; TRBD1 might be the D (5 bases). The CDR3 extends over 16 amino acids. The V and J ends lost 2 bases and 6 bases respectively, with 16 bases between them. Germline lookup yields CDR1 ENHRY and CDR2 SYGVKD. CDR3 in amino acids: CAISERWSGKSGELFF. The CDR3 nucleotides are TGTGCCATCAGTGAGCGCTGGTCAGGGAAGTCCGGGGAGCTGTTTTTT.

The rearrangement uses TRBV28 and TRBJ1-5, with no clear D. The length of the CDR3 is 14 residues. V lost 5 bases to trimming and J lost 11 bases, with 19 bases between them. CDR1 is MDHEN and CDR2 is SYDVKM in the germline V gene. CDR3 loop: CASSPPGEVGSQHF. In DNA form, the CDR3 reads TGTGCCAGCAGTCCGCCCGGGGAGGTCGGGTCCCAGCATTTT.

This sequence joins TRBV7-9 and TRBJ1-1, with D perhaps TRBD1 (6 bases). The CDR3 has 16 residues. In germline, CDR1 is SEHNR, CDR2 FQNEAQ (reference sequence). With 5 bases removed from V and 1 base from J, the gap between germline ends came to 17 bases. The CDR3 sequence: CASSDRGTTGNTEAFF. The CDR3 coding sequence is TGTGCCAGCAGCGATAGGGGGACCACAGGGAACACTGAAGCTTTCTTT. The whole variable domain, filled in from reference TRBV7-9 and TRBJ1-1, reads DTGVSQNPRHKITKRGQNVTFRCDPISEHNRLYWYRQTLGQGPEFLTYFQNEAQLEKSRLLSDRFSAERPKGSFSTLEIQRTEQGDSAMYLCASSDRGTTGNTEAFFGQGTRLTVV.